A single sample gave rise to the 23 T cell receptor beta chains below, sequenced in a study of cytomegalovirus exposure and HLA in healthy donors. Primers for the PCR totalled 60 Vbeta and 13 Jbeta. Repertoires were generated with immunoSEQ multiplex PCR, while TCRdb's copy carries only in-frame clones and drops some. This repertoire shows around 200,000 clones, roughly four fifths found once; its top ten account for less than 4%. Sequenced sample: PBMCs. All receptors come from a woman aged 25 to 39 in good health and CMV-seropositive.

This clone was seen a single time. This sequence joins TRBV11-2 and TRBJ2-2, with D perhaps matching TRBD2 (5 bases). This CDR3 spans 14 amino acids. The V end was cut by 3 bases, the J end by 1 base, with 6 bases between. Per the germline V gene, CDR1 is SGHAT and CDR2 is FQNNGV. The DNA for the CDR3 is TGTGCCAGCAGCTTCCGGGGGAACACCGGGGAGCTGTTTTTT. This codes for CASSFRGNTGELFF.

The V call is TRBV6-4, the J call TRBJ2-7, with 8 bases that match TRBD1. The germline V gene encodes CDR1 MRHNA and CDR2 SNTAGT. This CDR3 has 15 residues. Trimming cost V 2 bases and J 7 bases; bases outside gene matches: 10. CDR3: CASSDPNGQGLEQYF. DNA of the CDR3: TGTGCCAGCAGTGACCCGAACGGACAGGGTTTGGAGCAGTACTTC.

V gene TRBV7-9 combines with J gene TRBJ2-3; 9 bases fit TRBD2. Per germline, CDR1 SEHNR and CDR2 FQNEAQ (reference sequence). The CDR3 runs 16 residues. Trimming removed 5 bases from V and 0 bases from J; junction bases left unmatched: 6. Here the CDR3 DNA reads TGTGCCAGCAGCCGCCGACTAGCGGAAAGCACAGATACGCAGTATTTT. It yields the protein CASSRRLAESTDTQYF.

The V gene is TRBV5-5, the J gene TRBJ2-7; D may be TRBD2 (5 bases). Germline CDR1 is SGHKS and CDR2 is YYEKEE (reference sequence). V was cut by 4 bases and J by 6 bases, with 23 bases left in between. The CDR3 totals 16 residues. The CDR3 sequence is CASSGGRALSGVEQYF. In DNA, the CDR3 is TGTGCCAGCAGCGGCGGGCGCGCCCTAAGCGGAGTCGAGCAGTACTTC. The complete variable domain, with remaining parts taken from reference TRBV5-5 and TRBJ2-7, reads DAGVTQSPTHLIKTRGQQVTLRCSPISGHKSVSWYQQVLGQGPQFIFQYYEKEERGRGNFPDRFSARQFPNYSSELNVNALLLGDSALYLCASSGGRALSGVEQYFGPGTRLTVT.

This clone was counted only a few times. V is TRBV18 and J is TRBJ1-5; D perhaps matches TRBD1 (6 bases). This CDR3 contains 15 residues. With 3 bases removed from V and 2 bases from J, the gap between germline ends came to 11 bases. Germline assignment: CDR1 KGHSH and CDR2 LQKENI. The CDR3 DNA sequence: TGTGCCAGCTCACCGGTGGGGGCGGGCAATCAGCCCCAGCATTTT. This codes for CASSPVGAGNQPQHF.

The chain links TRBV6-1 to TRBJ1-6, with TRBD1 identical over 11 bases. V lost 8 bases and J lost 8; bases outside the gene matches: 8. Germline V lookup: CDR1 MNHNS, CDR2 SASEGT. The CDR3 runs to 15 residues. Here the CDR3 DNA reads TGTGCCAGCGGATTCCGGGACAGGGGGTATTCACCCCTCCACTTT. It yields the protein CASGFRDRGYSPLHF.

The chain carries TRBV7-9 and TRBJ2-5, with D possibly being TRBD2 (6 bases). CDR1 is SEHNR, CDR2 FQNEAQ, per germline (reference sequence). The CDR3 is 14 residues long. V lost 5 bases, J lost 2 bases, and 12 bases lay in between. CDR3 in amino acids: CASSPSSVQETQYF. The CDR3 DNA reads TGTGCCAGCAGCCCATCTAGCGTACAAGAGACCCAGTACTTC.

The chain is built from TRBV28 and TRBJ2-2, with 7 nucleotides matching TRBD1. CDR3 length equals 16 residues. V lost 7 bases, J lost 3 bases, and 11 bases stayed unmatched. Germline V gene lookup returns CDR1 MDHEN and CDR2 SYDVKM. The CDR3 protein is CASNQIRQGHTGELFF. The CDR3 nucleotides read TGTGCCAGCAATCAAATACGACAGGGACACACCGGGGAGCTGTTTTTT.

Comment on this clone: In the same sample, other DNA sequences code for this CDR3. The chain couples TRBV6-4 to TRBJ2-1; 13 bases are shared with TRBD2. V dropped 5 bases and J dropped 4; count of bases not matched to a gene: 2. The CDR3 spans 15 residues. Germline loops: CDR1 MRHNA, CDR2 SNTAGT. CDR3 sequence reads: CASSTLAGGYNEQFF. Here the CDR3 DNA reads TGTGCCAGCAGTACACTAGCGGGGGGGTACAATGAGCAGTTCTTC.

The V and J genes are TRBV5-1 and TRBJ2-1; TRBD2 agrees at 12 bases. This CDR3 has 15 residues. The junction had 5 bases not matched to a gene; V was cut back by 4 bases and J by 6 bases. Germline assignment: CDR1 SGHRS and CDR2 YFSETQ. In nucleotides, the CDR3 is TGCGCCAGCAGCCTAACTAGCGGGAGGAGCAATGAGCAGTTCTTC. Its protein is CASSLTSGRSNEQFF.

This clone was recorded only once. The V call is TRBV28, the J call TRBJ2-7; D gene uncertain. Per germline, CDR1 MDHEN and CDR2 SYDVKM. The V gene lost 8 bases and the J gene lost 3 bases, with 5 bases spanning the gap. This CDR3 region has 10 residues. The CDR3 reads CASVLYEQYF. The CDR3 coding sequence is TGTGCCAGCGTTCTCTACGAGCAGTACTTC.

The chain combines TRBV7-2 with TRBJ2-2, with unresolved D. Germline V gene sequence: CDR1 SGHTA, CDR2 FQGNSA. Trimming stripped 5 bases from V and 4 bases from J, with 11 bases between. The CDR3 spans 14 residues. The CDR3 DNA reads as TGTGCCAGCAGCCCCGACCCGGGCACCGGGGAGCTGTTTTTT. It codes for CASSPDPGTGELFF.

The rearrangement joins TRBV15 to TRBJ2-7; D may be TRBD2 (6 bases). Germline CDR1 and CDR2: LNHNV and YYDKDF (reference sequence). Trimming pared 0 bases from V and 6 bases from J, leaving 21 bases between. There are 17 residues in the CDR3. The CDR3 DNA reads TGTGCCACCAGCAGAGATAAGAGGGAGGACCCCTATCGCGAGCAGTACTTC. Protein product: CATSRDKREDPYREQYF.

J is TRBJ2-5 and V is TRBV4-2, with 10 positions matching TRBD2. The germline CDR1 and CDR2 sequences are LGHNA and YNFKEQ. This CDR3 comprises 18 residues. After removal of 1 base from V and 2 bases from J, the junction contained 10 bases not matched to a gene. The CDR3 DNA sequence: TGTGCCAGCAGCCAAGGGGAACTAGCGGGGAGAATACAAGAGACCCAGTACTTC. As protein: CASSQGELAGRIQETQYF.

The chain employs TRBV7-8 and TRBJ2-5; 8 bases agree with TRBD1. The CDR3 is 14 amino acids. Germline assignment: CDR1 SGHVS and CDR2 FQNEAQ. With V trimmed by 3 bases and J by 3 bases, 3 bases remained unmatched. Here the CDR3 DNA reads TGTGCCAGCAGCTTTAGGACAGGGAAAGAGACCCAGTACTTC. Translating it yields CASSFRTGKETQYF.

This clone appeared a few times. The gene calls are TRBV19 and TRBJ1-5, with TRBD1 identical over 11 bases. The V and J ends lost 7 bases and 6 bases, in that order; junction bases with no gene match: 5. Germline V gene lookup returns CDR1 LNHDA and CDR2 SQIVND (reference sequence). This CDR3 is 14 amino acids long. The CDR3, as DNA: TGTGCCAGTACCCTCGGACAGGGGGCTCAGCCCCAGCATTTT. Amino acid sequence: CASTLGQGAQPQHF.

This sequence joins TRBV7-2 and TRBJ2-1; D gene ambiguous. Germline values: CDR1 SGHTA, CDR2 FQGNSA. The CDR3 sequence is 14 residues long. The ends were cut back, 3 bases at V and 1 base at J, with 7 bases in the middle. The DNA of the CDR3 is TGTGCCAGCAGCTTGCGGAGTTCCTACAATGAGCAGTTCTTC. It codes for CASSLRSSYNEQFF.

Only one count was recorded for this clone. The rearrangement uses TRBV6-5 and TRBJ1-1; TRBD1 is a possible D gene (6 bases). Germline loops: CDR1 MNHEY, CDR2 SVGAGI. The CDR3 runs 13 residues. V lost 8 bases and J lost 3, with 13 bases in between. The CDR3 sequence is CASRDTADTEAFF. CDR3 bases: TGTGCCAGCCGGGACACCGCTGACACTGAAGCTTTCTTT.

CDR3: CASSTGAIVTDTQYF. Written as DNA, the CDR3 is TGTGCCAGCAGTACAGGGGCGATAGTGACAGATACGCAGTATTTT. V is TRBV9 and J is TRBJ2-3; the match to TRBD1 covers 7 bases. Germline V lookup: CDR1 SGDLS, CDR2 YYNGEE. V lost 5 bases to trimming and J lost 3 bases; unmatched junction nucleotides: 9. CDR3 length: 15 amino acids.

A few counts support this clone. Written as DNA, the CDR3 is TGTGCCAGCAGTTACTCAGGACAGGGAGAAGCTTTCTTT. This translates into CASSYSGQGEAFF. The V call is TRBV6-5, the J call TRBJ1-1; the match to TRBD1 covers 8 bases. Germline V gene data show CDR1 as MNHEY and CDR2 as SVGAGI. With 0 bases clipped from V and 8 bases from J, the junction kept 2 bases outside the gene matches. CDR3 length: 13 amino acids.

The chain links TRBV9 to TRBJ2-1; weak D call: TRBD2 (6 bases). The CDR3 spans 17 residues. Per germline, CDR1 SGDLS and CDR2 YYNGEE. The germline V and J ends were trimmed by 0 bases and 2 bases, with 15 bases remaining between them. The DNA for the CDR3 is TGTGCCAGCAGCGTAGACCCCCCTGGCGGGACCTACAATGAGCAGTTCTTC. Translation gives CASSVDPPGGTYNEQFF. Based on the CDR3 plus reference TRBV9 and TRBJ2-1, the full variable domain is DSGVTQTPKHLITATGQRVTLRCSPRSGDLSVYWYQQSLDQGLQFLIQYYNGEERAKGNILERFSAQQFPDLHSELNLSSLELGDSALYFCASSVDPPGGTYNEQFFGPGTRLTVL.

This clone has only a few counts. The genes are TRBV2 and TRBJ2-7; TRBD2 matches at 10 bases. J lost 0 bases, V lost 0 bases, and 8 bases had no gene match. The CDR3 loop spans 18 amino acids. CDR1 is SNHLY and CDR2 is FYNNEI in the germline V gene. CDR3 bases: TGTGCCAGCAGTGAAGCGCTTCCTGGGACTAGCGCCTCCTACGAGCAGTACTTC. Translated, it gives CASSEALPGTSASYEQYF.

The chain combines TRBV28 with TRBJ2-3; the D gene is possibly TRBD1 (5 bases). The germline V and J ends were trimmed by 3 bases and 3 bases, with 10 bases remaining between them. The CDR3 consists of 14 residues. CDR1 MDHEN and CDR2 SYDVKM come from the germline V gene. In nucleotides, the CDR3 is TGTGCCAGCAGTTTTAGGGGCCGGACAGATACGCAGTATTTT. Its protein is CASSFRGRTDTQYF.